This TCR beta chain is drawn from a study of chemoradiotherapy in HPV16-positive cancers. Study-wide background: Candidate HPV-specific clones and shared TCR motifs came from a couple of HPV16-positive patients. Whole-study findings and limits: During treatment, candidate HPV-specific clones and E7-related motifs expanded in tumor. HPV-responsive T-cell expansion during chemoradiotherapy was linked to improved recurrence-free survival in HPV16-positive patients.

J gave up 3 bases and V 6 bases, and 6 bases lay outside the gene matches. The V gene's germline CDR1 is MNHNS and CDR2 SASEGT. The CDR3 consists of 15 residues. TCRdb's copy holds only in-frame clones and misses some; the assay was immunoSEQ multiplex PCR. The profile covers about 17,000 clones, with 85% to 95% appearing a single time and over 12% taken by the ten largest. Of note for this clone: As yet, its antigen is unknown.

Repeated repertoire sampling spanned the course of chemoradiotherapy. This clonotype was sampled from a human donor with HPV-associated anogenital cancer. The sample in question was blood, obtained from a patient who underwent chemoradiotherapy. The chain employs TRBV6-1 and TRBJ2-1; TRBD1 matches at 9 bases. CDR3 bases: TGTGCCAGCAGGGTCCGGGACAGGGTCTACAATGAGCAGTTCTTC. Protein: CASRVRDRVYNEQFF.